One sample yielded the 32 T cell receptor beta chains listed below, sequenced in a study of blood T cell repertoires in COVID-19. The protocol was immunoSEQ multiplex PCR, while the TCRdb copy is restricted to in-frame clones and leaves out a portion. The table lists fewer than 250,000 clones, 89% of them singletons. The sequenced material came from peripheral blood. The receptors originated from a man aged 60-69 years who had recovered from COVID-19.

The chain recombines TRBV5-1 with TRBJ2-3; maybe TRBD1 (5 bases). With 4 bases removed from V and 4 bases from J, the gap between germline ends came to 13 bases. Germline V gene lookup returns CDR1 SGHRS and CDR2 YFSETQ. This CDR3 contains 14 residues. CDR3 residues: CASSTHDRSDTQYF. CDR3 DNA: TGCGCCAGCAGCACCCACGACAGATCAGATACGCAGTATTTT. Looking up the rest from reference TRBV5-1 and TRBJ2-3 gives the full variable domain: KAGVTQTPRYLIKTRGQQVTLSCSPISGHRSVSWYQQTPGQGLQFLFEYFSETQRNKGNFPGRFSGRQFSNSRSEMNVSTLELGDSALYLCASSTHDRSDTQYFGPGTRLTVL.

The chain links TRBV28 to TRBJ2-7; tentative D call: TRBD2 (6 bases). CDR1 is MDHEN and CDR2 is SYDVKM in the germline V gene. Trimming took 7 bases from V and 2 from J, leaving 15 bases between them. The CDR3 contains 14 residues. CDR3 coding DNA: TGTGCCAGCACCCGAGGAGGGCTTACCTACGAGCAGTACTTC. Translating it yields CASTRGGLTYEQYF. The full variable domain, its missing parts supplied by reference TRBV28 and TRBJ2-7, is DVKVTQSSRYLVKRTGEKVFLECVQDMDHENMFWYRQDPGLGLRLIYFSYDVKMKEKGDIPEGYSVSREKKERFSLILESASTNQTSMYLCASTRGGLTYEQYFGPGTRLTVT.

This clone appeared a single time. This chain uses TRBV5-4 with TRBJ1-2, with D possibly TRBD1 on 6 matching bases. The CDR3 contains 12 residues. Trimming shortened V by 2 bases and J by 6 bases, and 8 bases separated the two germline ends. Looked up from germline, CDR1 is SGHNT and CDR2 is YYREEE (reference sequence). The CDR3 sequence is CASSFSGDGYTF. CDR3 bases: TGTGCCAGCAGCTTCTCAGGGGATGGCTACACCTTC.

The rearrangement joins TRBV2 to TRBJ1-3; D is undetermined. The CDR3 is made up of 14 amino acids. V gave up 3 bases and J gave up 3 bases, with 9 bases separating them. Per germline, CDR1 SNHLY and CDR2 FYNNEI. CDR3 nucleotides: TGTGCCAGCAGTGATCGAATCGGTGGAAACACCATATATTTT. This gives the protein CASSDRIGGNTIYF. Using reference TRBV2 and TRBJ1-3 for the parts outside the CDR3, the full variable domain is EPEVTQTPSHQVTQMGQEVILRCVPISNHLYFYWYRQILGQKVEFLVSFYNNEISEKSEIFDDQFSVERPDGSNFTLKIRSTKLEDSAMYFCASSDRIGGNTIYFGEGSWLTVV.

This clone was recorded once. This sequence joins TRBV5-1 and TRBJ2-2, with TRBD2 matching over 8 bases. The V gene end was trimmed by 2 bases and the J gene end by 3 bases; junction bases not matched to a gene: 6. This CDR3 spans 16 amino acids. CDR1 and CDR2 from the germline V gene are SGHRS and YFSETQ. CDR3 sequence: CASSLILAGHTGELFF. The CDR3 coding sequence is TGCGCCAGCAGCTTAATCCTAGCGGGTCACACCGGGGAGCTGTTTTTT.

The chain couples TRBV7-9 to TRBJ2-2; D not resolved. Germline CDR1 reads SEHNR; CDR2 reads FQNEAQ (reference sequence). There are 17 residues in the CDR3. V was cut by 6 bases and J by 0 bases, with 17 bases left in between. The CDR3 region is CASRRYVYETNTGELFF. CDR3 in DNA: TGTGCCAGCAGACGCTACGTCTATGAAACGAACACCGGGGAGCTGTTTTTT.

The gene calls are TRBV2 and TRBJ2-1; 7 positions agree with TRBD2. This CDR3 contains 14 residues. The V gene end was trimmed by 7 bases and the J gene end by 3 bases; junction bases not matched to a gene: 6. Germline V gene sequence: CDR1 SNHLY, CDR2 FYNNEI. CDR3 amino acids: CASKERGNYNEQFF. In DNA form, the CDR3 reads TGTGCCAGCAAAGAGCGGGGAAACTACAATGAGCAGTTCTTC.

This clone appeared once. In DNA, the CDR3 is TGTGCCAGCAGTGAATTGCGGGGCGGAGGGTTGCCCCAGCATTTT. Translating gives CASSELRGGGLPQHF. The chain employs TRBV2 and TRBJ1-5; a weak D match, TRBD1 (5 bases). The CDR3 runs 15 residues. Germline V gene sequence: CDR1 SNHLY, CDR2 FYNNEI. V lost 2 bases and J 9 bases, leaving 17 bases between the germline ends.

The rearrangement joins TRBV19 to TRBJ1-1; 9 positions match TRBD1. Trimming removed 5 bases from V and 8 bases from J; junction bases left unmatched: 6. The germline CDR1 and CDR2 sequences are LNHDA and SQIVND (reference sequence). The CDR3 contains 13 residues. The DNA for the CDR3 is TGTGCCAGTAGTTCCCGGACAGGGGCCGAAGCTTTCTTT. Amino acid sequence: CASSSRTGAEAFF.

The J gene is TRBJ2-3, the V gene TRBV3-1 (or the pseudogene TRBV3-2); TRBD2 aligns across 7 bases. CDR1 is LGHDT, CDR2 YNNKEL, per germline (reference sequence). The ends lost 4 bases at V and 0 bases at J; junction bases unmatched: 7. This CDR3 is built from 16 residues. CDR3 region: CASSPGQRGSTDTQYF. CDR3 nucleotides: TGTGCCAGCAGCCCGGGTCAGCGGGGTAGCACAGATACGCAGTATTTT.

The chain is built from TRBV7-3 and TRBJ2-1; TRBD2 is a possible D gene (5 bases). The CDR3 spans 15 residues. Germline loops: CDR1 SGHTA, CDR2 FQGTGA. Trimming removed 2 bases from V and 5 bases from J, with 13 bases in between. CDR3 nucleotide sequence: TGTGCCAGCAGCTTAGGACGACTAATAGACAATGAGCAGTTCTTC. Translation: CASSLGRLIDNEQFF.

The chain is built from TRBV29-1 and TRBJ2-5; TRBD1 might be the D (6 bases). Germline V gene data show CDR1 as SQVTM and CDR2 as ANQGSEA. The ends were cut back, 1 base at V and 2 bases at J, with 14 bases in the middle. The CDR3 has 15 amino acids. CDR3: CSVEGLGAEQETQYF. For the CDR3, the DNA is TGCAGCGTTGAAGGTTTGGGGGCTGAACAAGAGACCCAGTACTTC.

The V and J genes are TRBV27 and TRBJ1-1; D gene unclear. The germline V gene encodes CDR1 MNHEY and CDR2 SMNVEV (reference sequence). The CDR3 is made up of 16 amino acids. Trimming shortened V by 6 bases and J by 1 base, and 18 bases separated the two germline ends. In nucleotides, the CDR3 is TGTGCCAGCAGCACACTCGAGGCCTCCAGGAACACTGAAGCTTTCTTT. Translated, it gives CASSTLEASRNTEAFF.

This clone was recorded a few times. V usage is TRBV19 and J usage is TRBJ2-5, with D maybe TRBD2 (5 bases). Germline V gene lookup returns CDR1 LNHDA and CDR2 SQIVND (reference sequence). This CDR3 region has 14 residues. The V and J ends lost 5 bases and 2 bases respectively, with 12 bases between them. This CDR3 is CASSLGPGQETQYF. CDR3 bases: TGTGCCAGTAGTCTCGGCCCGGGACAAGAGACCCAGTACTTC.

This clone was detected only a few times. The CDR3 nucleotides are TGTGCCAGTAGTTCTTCCAGGAAGGAGACCCAGTACTTC. It codes for CASSSSRKETQYF. The chain links TRBV19 to TRBJ2-5, with D uncertain. Germline V gene lookup returns CDR1 LNHDA and CDR2 SQIVND (reference sequence). V was pared by 5 bases and J by 5 bases, with 12 bases between. This CDR3 has 13 amino acids.

V is TRBV6-5 and J is TRBJ1-1, with 9 bases matching TRBD1. The CDR3 spans 13 residues. V lost 5 bases to trimming and J lost 4 bases; unmatched junction nucleotides: 2. Germline loops: CDR1 MNHEY, CDR2 SVGAGI. The CDR3 loop reads CASSRQGGTEAFF. The DNA of the CDR3 is TGTGCCAGCAGTAGACAGGGGGGCACTGAAGCTTTCTTT.

For this clone: At one end, the junction sequence differs from germline, possibly due to a read error. This sequence joins TRBV7-9 and TRBJ2-1; 10 nucleotides line up with TRBD2. Germline-derived CDR1 and CDR2 are SEHNR and FQNEAQ (reference sequence). This CDR3 has 13 residues. CDR3: CASSLGPGLASIF. The DNA of the CDR3 is TGTGCCAGCAGCTTAGGACCGGGACTAGCGAGCATCTTC. Based on the CDR3 plus reference TRBV7-9 and TRBJ2-1, the full variable domain is DTGVSQNPRHKITKRGQNVTFRCDPISEHNRLYWYRQTLGQGPEFLTYFQNEAQLEKSRLLSDRFSAERPKGSFSTLEIQRTEQGDSAMYLCASSLGPGLASIFGPGTRLTVL.

The chain recombines TRBV19 with TRBJ1-2, with a weak D call TRBD1 (5 bases). The CDR3 contains 15 residues. The V and J ends lost 2 bases and 4 bases respectively, with 14 bases between them. CDR1 is LNHDA and CDR2 is SQIVND in the germline V gene (reference sequence). CDR3 in DNA: TGTGCCAGTAGTATAACCCCAGGGATCGGCTATGGCTACACCTTC. Amino acid sequence: CASSITPGIGYGYTF.

This clone was observed once. The DNA of the CDR3 is TGTGCCAGTAGCTCGACTAGCGGGGGGGCTTACAATGAGCAGTTCTTC. It is translated as CASSSTSGGAYNEQFF. The gene calls are TRBV19 and TRBJ2-1; 14 positions match TRBD2. This CDR3 is built from 16 residues. Germline assignment: CDR1 LNHDA and CDR2 SQIVND (reference sequence). V dropped 6 bases and J dropped 4; count of bases not matched to a gene: 5.

The CDR3 protein is CASSPRTDANYGYTF. CDR3 DNA sequence: TGTGCCAGCAGCCCGAGGACAGATGCTAACTATGGCTACACCTTC. This rearrangement joins TRBV9 to TRBJ1-2; weak D call: TRBD1 (6 bases). V lost 4 bases and J lost 0, with 13 bases in between. In germline, CDR1 is SGDLS, CDR2 YYNGEE. This CDR3 is built from 15 residues.

This rearrangement joins TRBV2 to TRBJ1-5; D is possibly TRBD1 (5 bases). The V end was cut by 6 bases, the J end by 6 bases, with 9 bases between. Germline V gene lookup returns CDR1 SNHLY and CDR2 FYNNEI. The CDR3 totals 12 residues. For the CDR3, the DNA is TGTGCCAGCAGGTTCCAGGGTCAGCCCCAGCATTTT. Translation: CASRFQGQPQHF.

CDR3: CASSPWDSKNTEAFF. In nucleotides, the CDR3 is TGTGCCAGCAGCCCATGGGACAGTAAGAACACTGAAGCTTTCTTT. The rearrangement joins TRBV7-9 to TRBJ1-1, with 7 bases that match TRBD1. The V segment lost 5 bases and the J segment 1 base; nucleotides outside the gene matches: 7. CDR1 and CDR2 from the germline V gene are SEHNR and FQNEAQ (reference sequence). The CDR3 spans 15 residues. The whole variable domain, filled in from reference TRBV7-9 and TRBJ1-1, reads DTGVSQNPRHKITKRGQNVTFRCDPISEHNRLYWYRQTLGQGPEFLTYFQNEAQLEKSRLLSDRFSAERPKGSFSTLEIQRTEQGDSAMYLCASSPWDSKNTEAFFGQGTRLTVV.

The genes are TRBV5-4 and TRBJ2-2, with 12 positions matching TRBD2. Losses at the gene ends were 3 bases for V and 3 bases for J; bases not matched to a gene: 6. Per germline, CDR1 SGHNT and CDR2 YYREEE (reference sequence). The CDR3 is 17 residues long. CDR3 sequence reads: CASSSWTSGAYTGELFF. The CDR3 DNA reads as TGTGCCAGCAGCTCCTGGACTAGCGGGGCCTACACCGGGGAGCTGTTTTTT.

This clone was seen a handful of times. V usage is TRBV5-1 and J usage is TRBJ2-3; D is undetermined. Trimming took off 5 bases at V and 2 bases at J, with 15 bases between the two ends. CDR3 length equals 15 residues. The germline V gene has CDR1 SGHRS and CDR2 YFSETQ. The CDR3 here is CASRGLVDYTDTQYF. As DNA, the CDR3 is TGCGCCAGCAGGGGCCTGGTGGATTACACAGATACGCAGTATTTT.

This clone turned up a few times. The chain recombines TRBV12-3 or TRBV12-4 with TRBJ1-1; D might be TRBD1 (6 bases). CDR3 length: 13 residues. V was pared by 2 bases and J by 4 bases, with 8 bases between. The chain's CDR3 is CASSLKGGTEAFF. The CDR3 coding sequence is TGTGCCAGCAGTTTAAAAGGGGGCACTGAAGCTTTCTTT.

The V and J genes are TRBV2 and TRBJ2-5, with D perhaps TRBD1 (6 bases). Germline CDR1 SNHLY, CDR2 FYNNEI. The CDR3 is 15 amino acids. With 0 bases removed from V and 4 bases from J, the gap between germline ends came to 12 bases. CDR3 sequence: CASSEALFRGETQYF. In DNA, the CDR3 is TGTGCCAGCAGTGAAGCGCTTTTCAGGGGAGAGACCCAGTACTTC.

This clone was detected only a few times. The rearrangement uses TRBV11-1 and TRBJ2-5; D may be TRBD2 (6 bases). CDR3 size: 15 residues. The germline V and J ends were trimmed by 8 bases and 4 bases, with 20 bases remaining between them. Germline V gene lookup returns CDR1 SGHAT and CDR2 FQDESV (reference sequence). CDR3 amino acids: CASSPTGGGGETQYF. In DNA, the CDR3 is TGTGCCAGCTCTCCCACCGGGGGAGGAGGAGAGACCCAGTACTTC.

V usage is TRBV27 and J usage is TRBJ2-1; 15 positions agree with TRBD2. The CDR3 is made up of 21 amino acids. V lost 3 bases, J lost 2 bases, and 14 bases stayed unmatched. Germline CDR1 and CDR2: MNHEY and SMNVEV (reference sequence). CDR3 DNA sequence: TGTGCCAGCAGTTTCGCCCCAGGGACTAGCGGGGGGCTCGGGACCTACAATGAGCAGTTCTTC. Its protein is CASSFAPGTSGGLGTYNEQFF.

The V gene is TRBV7-2, the J gene TRBJ1-2; possible D gene TRBD1, 6 bases. Germline lookup yields CDR1 SGHTA and CDR2 FQGNSA. This CDR3 spans 13 amino acids. Deletions cut 3 bases from V and 8 bases from J, with 13 bases between. The CDR3 sequence is CASSFQGIDGYTF. CDR3 coding DNA: TGTGCCAGCAGCTTCCAGGGGATAGACGGCTACACCTTC.

The genes are TRBV11-2 and TRBJ1-1, with D tentatively TRBD1 (5 bases). CDR3 length: 13 amino acids. Between the trimmed V and J ends, which lost 5 bases and 8 bases, there was a span of 15 bases. From germline, CDR1 is SGHAT and CDR2 FQNNGV. The CDR3 region is CASSKDGEGEAFF. The CDR3 DNA sequence: TGTGCCAGCAGCAAAGACGGGGAGGGGGAAGCTTTCTTT.

DNA of the CDR3: TGTGCCAGCTCACCACGAGATGCCAATGAGCAGTTCTTC. Translated, it gives CASSPRDANEQFF. The V call is TRBV18, the J call TRBJ2-1; D not resolved. The CDR3 is made up of 13 amino acids. In germline, CDR1 is KGHSH, CDR2 LQKENI. Trimming removed 1 base from V and 6 bases from J, with 7 bases in between. Full variable domain (missing parts from reference TRBV18 and TRBJ2-1): NAGVMQNPRHLVRRRGQEARLRCSPMKGHSHVYWYRQLPEEGLKFMVYLQKENIIDESGMPKERFSAEFPKEGPSILRIQQVVRGDSAAYFCASSPRDANEQFFGPGTRLTVL.

The chain couples TRBV28 to TRBJ2-7, with D tentatively TRBD2 (5 bases). This CDR3 has 12 residues. Between the trimmed V and J ends, which lost 3 bases and 13 bases, there was a span of 16 bases. Germline lookup yields CDR1 MDHEN and CDR2 SYDVKM. The CDR3 is CASSFAGSRCYF. In DNA form, the CDR3 reads TGTGCCAGCAGTTTCGCGGGTTCCAGATGCTACTTC.